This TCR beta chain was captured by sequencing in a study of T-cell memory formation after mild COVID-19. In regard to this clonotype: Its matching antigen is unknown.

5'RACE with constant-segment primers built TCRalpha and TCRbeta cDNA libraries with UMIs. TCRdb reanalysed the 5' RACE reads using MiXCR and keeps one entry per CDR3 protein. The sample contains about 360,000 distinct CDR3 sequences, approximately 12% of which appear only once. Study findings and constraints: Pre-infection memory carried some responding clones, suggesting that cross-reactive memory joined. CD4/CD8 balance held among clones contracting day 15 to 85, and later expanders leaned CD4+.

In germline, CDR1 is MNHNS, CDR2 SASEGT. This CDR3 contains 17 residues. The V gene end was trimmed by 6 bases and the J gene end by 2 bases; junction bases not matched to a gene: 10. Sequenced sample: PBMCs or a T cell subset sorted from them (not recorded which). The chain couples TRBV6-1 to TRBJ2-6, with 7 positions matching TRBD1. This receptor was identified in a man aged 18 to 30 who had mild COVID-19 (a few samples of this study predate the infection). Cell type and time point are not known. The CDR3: CASSETGYDAGANVLTF. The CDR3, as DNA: TGTGCCAGCAGCGAGACAGGGTATGATGCTGGGGCCAACGTCCTGACTTTC.